This is a list of T cell receptor beta chains from one sample in a study of cytotoxic CD8 clonotypes in ibrutinib-treated CLL. The protocol was immunoSEQ multiplex PCR, while the TCRdb copy is restricted to in-frame clones and leaves out a portion. This table holds tens of thousands of clones, roughly 70% found once. Sequencing used PBMCs, obtained at disease progression, from a patient treated with ibrutinib. Source of these receptors: a human donor with chronic lymphocytic leukemia. Each CDR3 is given with its conserved first and last residue. The D gene is left open where the match is weak. Not all rows give a size; the values are once, few, many and, for expanded clones, a class.

d_call j_call v_call clone_size cdr3_nt cdr3_aa
TRBD2 TRBJ2-7 TRBV11-2 . TGTGCCAGCAGCTTAGGGGGACTAGCAACCTACGAGCAGTACTTC CASSLGGLATYEQYF
. TRBJ2-7 TRBV11-2 . TGTGCCAGTCGCGGTACCCTCTACGAGCAGTACTTC CASRGTLYEQYF
. TRBJ2-7 TRBV7-2 . TGTGCCAGCAGCCTCCTATACGAGCAGTACTTC CASSLLYEQYF
TRBD2 TRBJ2-1 TRBV7-9 once TGTGCCAGCAGCCCCAGGTCAAGACTAGCGGGCATTTACAATGAGCAGTTCTTC CASSPRSRLAGIYNEQFF
TRBD2 TRBJ2-5 TRBV2 . TGTGCCTTACGACTAGCTCTTTTTGAGACCCAGTACTTC CALRLALFETQYF
. TRBJ2-5 TRBV6-5 . TGTGCCAGACAGTACCAAGAGACCCAGTACTTC CARQYQETQYF
. TRBJ1-2 TRBV2 . TGTGCCAGCAGTGTTTTGGCCAGCGGCTATGGCTACACCTTC CASSVLASGYGYTF
TRBD1 TRBJ2-7 TRBV4-1 . TGCGCCAGCAGCCAAGTATCAGGACAGGGGTTCTACGAGCAGTACTTC CASSQVSGQGFYEQYF
TRBD1 TRBJ1-1 TRBV5-5 . TGTGCCAGCAAGCTTCGGCAGGGGGTCGGCACTGAAGCTTTCTTT CASKLRQGVGTEAFF
. TRBJ1-4 TRBV11-2 . TGTGCCAGCAGCTTTTACGGGAAACTGTTTTTT CASSFYGKLFF
. TRBJ1-3 TRBV18 . TGTGCCAGCTCACCTATAGACGGGGTAGCCTCTGGAAACACCATATATTTT CASSPIDGVASGNTIYF
. TRBJ2-7 TRBV25-1 . TGTGCCAGCAGGGACTATACATACGAGCAGTACTTC CASRDYTYEQYF
. TRBJ2-6 TRBV15 few TGTGCCACCAGCCAGGGGGGGGCCTCTGGGGCCAACGTCCTGACTTTC CATSQGGASGANVLTF
. TRBJ2-7 TRBV10-2 . TGCGCCAGCCTAGAGGGAGCCACCCCCCGCAACGAGCAGTACTTC CASLEGATPRNEQYF
. TRBJ2-5 TRBV28 . TGTGCCAGCAGTGAACCGGGACGGCCCCAAGAGACCCAGTACTTC CASSEPGRPQETQYF
. TRBJ1-5 TRBV18 . TGTGCCAGCTCACCACCGGACGGACACCGCAATCAGCCCCAGCATTTT CASSPPDGHRNQPQHF
TRBD1 TRBJ2-5 TRBV27 . TGTGCCAGCAGTTTATCGTGGGACAGCCTACAAGAGACCCAGTACTTC CASSLSWDSLQETQYF
. TRBJ1-5 TRBV28 . TGTGCAGGGGCGGAACTGAGTCAGCCCCAGCATTTT CAGAELSQPQHF
. TRBJ1-1 TRBV5-1 . TGCGCCAGCAGCTTGGGGGACCTGAACACTGAAGCTTTCTTT CASSLGDLNTEAFF
. TRBJ1-5 TRBV7-8 . TGTGCCAGCAGCTTGGGGTTGATGGGGGGTGCCTCGAGCAATCAGCCCCAGCATTTT CASSLGLMGGASSNQPQHF
. TRBJ1-5 TRBV6-6 . TGTGCCAGCAGTGGCCCGGGATATCCCCAGCATTTT CASSGPGYPQHF
. TRBJ1-2 TRBV27 . TGTGCCAGCAGGCCTTCAGGGGTGGGTGGCTACACCTTC CASRPSGVGGYTF
. TRBJ1-1 TRBV7-9 . TGTGCCAGCAGCGCACCCAACGGGATTAGGGCTTTCTTT CASSAPNGIRAFF
. TRBJ1-2 TRBV27 . TGTGCCAGCAGTTGGGGTGCTCGCCATGGCTATGGCTACACCTTC CASSWGARHGYGYTF
TRBD1 TRBJ1-2 TRBV6-5 . TGTGCCAGCAGTCCCCGACAGGGTCGGGCCTATGGCTACACCTTC CASSPRQGRAYGYTF
. TRBJ2-5 TRBV14 . TGTGCCAGCAGCCAAGGCCTCAAAGAGACCCAGTACTTC CASSQGLKETQYF
. TRBJ1-1 TRBV5-1 . TGCGCCAGCAGCTTGGGAGAAGGGGCCACTGAAGCTTTCTTT CASSLGEGATEAFF
. TRBJ2-7 TRBV6-1 few TGTGCCAGCAGCAGGTACGAGCAGTACTTC CASSRYEQYF
. TRBJ2-3 TRBV6-4 . TGTGCCAGCAGTGCGCAACTAGGTAGCGCAGATACGCAGTATTTT CASSAQLGSADTQYF
. TRBJ1-1 TRBV19 . TGTGCCAGTAGTATACGGGGAGGAACTGAAGCTTTCTTT CASSIRGGTEAFF
. TRBJ2-5 TRBV5-1 . TGCGCCAGCAGCACCCTGGGAAATAAGGGGACCCAGTACTTC CASSTLGNKGTQYF
. TRBJ1-3 TRBV6-4 . TGTGCCAGCAGTGTAAATTGGGGCCGAGGAAACACCATATATTTT CASSVNWGRGNTIYF
. TRBJ2-7 TRBV5-1 . TGCGCCAGCAGCAATCCCTTATTGACCTACGAGCAGTACTTC CASSNPLLTYEQYF
. TRBJ2-7 TRBV7-8 . TGTGCCAGCAGCTTGATTGTAGCCAGCGCCGAGCAGTACTTC CASSLIVASAEQYF
TRBD2 TRBJ2-1 TRBV10-3 . TGTGCCATCACGGTGCTAGCGGGAGCGAATGAGCAGTTCTTC CAITVLAGANEQFF
. TRBJ1-6 TRBV6-5 . TGTGCCAGCAGTGCGGGACACGAGAATTCACCCCTCCACTTT CASSAGHENSPLHF
. TRBJ1-2 TRBV5-1 . TGCGCCAGCACAAATCCTGGGACGGAAAACTATGGCTACACCTTC CASTNPGTENYGYTF
TRBD1 TRBJ2-1 TRBV11-3 . TGTGCCAGCAGCTTAGAACAGGGGTCCCACAATGAGCAGTTCTTC CASSLEQGSHNEQFF
. TRBJ1-1 TRBV6-5 . TGTGCCAGCAGTTACGGCAGTGGGATTATCAACACTGAAGCTTTCTTT CASSYGSGIINTEAFF
. TRBJ2-3 TRBV5-1 . TGCGCCAGCAGCTTGTTGGAGGGCACAGATACGCAGTATTTT CASSLLEGTDTQYF
. TRBJ1-5 TRBV6-1 . TGTGCCAGCAGTGAATATCTCAGAGGCAATCAGCCCCAGCATTTT CASSEYLRGNQPQHF
. TRBJ1-5 TRBV5-5 . TGTGCCAGCAGCTCAGGAGGGGGGTTAGATAGCAATCAGCCCCAGCATTTT CASSSGGGLDSNQPQHF
. TRBJ2-7 TRBV6-1 . TGTGCCAGCAGAATTGGGGTATACGAGCAGTACTTC CASRIGVYEQYF
. TRBJ1-2 TRBV10-1 . TGCGCCAGCAGTGCAGGCGATGGCTACACCTTC CASSAGDGYTF
TRBD2 TRBJ2-6 TRBV10-3 . TGTGCCATCAGCCCTCGGGGGGCTGGGGCCAACGTCCTGACTTTC CAISPRGAGANVLTF
. TRBJ1-1 TRBV11-2 . TGTGCCAGCAGCTTAGATCTTTTGGGGTTTGGCACTGAAGCTTTCTTT CASSLDLLGFGTEAFF
. TRBJ2-7 TRBV11-2 . TGTGCCAGCAGCCCTCCAAAGGTTTCCGGGGGCTACGAGCAGTACTTC CASSPPKVSGGYEQYF
TRBD2 TRBJ2-7 TRBV18 few TGTGCCAGCTCACTGACTAGCGGAAACTACGAGCAGTACTTC CASSLTSGNYEQYF
TRBD1 TRBJ1-4 TRBV25-1 few TGTGCCAGCTCCTCTCGGGACAGGGGGCTTGAAAAACTGTTTTTT CASSSRDRGLEKLFF
TRBD1 TRBJ1-2 TRBV5-1 . TGCGCCAGCAGCGGGGGACAGGGGGCTGGCTACACCTTC CASSGGQGAGYTF
. TRBJ1-2 TRBV19 . TGTGCCAGCCGACAGGCGCCGAACTATGGCTACACCTTC CASRQAPNYGYTF